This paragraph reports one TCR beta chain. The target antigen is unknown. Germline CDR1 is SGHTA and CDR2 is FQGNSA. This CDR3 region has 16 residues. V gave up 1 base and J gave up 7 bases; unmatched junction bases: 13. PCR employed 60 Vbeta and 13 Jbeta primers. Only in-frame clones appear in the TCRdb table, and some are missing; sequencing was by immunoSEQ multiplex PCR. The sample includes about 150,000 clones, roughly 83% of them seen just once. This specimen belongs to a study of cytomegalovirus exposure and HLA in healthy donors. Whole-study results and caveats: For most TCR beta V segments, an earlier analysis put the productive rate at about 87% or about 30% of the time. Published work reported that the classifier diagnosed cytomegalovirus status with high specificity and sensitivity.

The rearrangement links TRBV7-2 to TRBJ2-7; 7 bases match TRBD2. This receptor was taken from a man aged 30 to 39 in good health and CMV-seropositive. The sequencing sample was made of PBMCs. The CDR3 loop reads CASSLGPGGRGREQYF. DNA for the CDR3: TGTGCCAGCAGCTTAGGCCCGGGCGGGAGAGGGAGGGAGCAGTACTTC. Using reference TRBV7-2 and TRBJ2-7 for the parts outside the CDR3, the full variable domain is GAGVSQSPSNKVTEKGKDVELRCDPISGHTALYWYRQSLGQGLEFLIYFQGNSAPDKSGLPSDRFSAERTGGSVSTLTIQRTQQEDSAVYLCASSLGPGGRGREQYFGPGTRLTVT.